This T cell receptor beta chain was captured by sequencing in a study of blood T cell repertoires in COVID-19. The sample holds a few counts of this clone. Produced via immunoSEQ multiplex PCR; TCRdb's table is partial and in-frame only. This sample has about 17,000 clones, with roughly 90% found just once. V shed 2 bases, J shed 7 bases, and the junction held 20 bases outside the gene matches. The CDR3 consists of 18 residues. Germline loops: CDR1 GTSNPN, CDR2 SVGIG (reference sequence). The receptor comes from a human donor in a cohort sampled during active COVID-19. The V and J genes are TRBV30 and TRBJ2-7, with 10 bases aligning to TRBD2. The sequenced sample was peripheral blood. CDR3 loop: CAWSIRTSGKPIYEEQYF. The CDR3 DNA sequence: TGTGCCTGGAGTATTCGGACTAGCGGTAAGCCGATCTACGAAGAGCAGTACTTC.